These T cell receptor beta chains were read from a single sample in a study of blood T cells in healthy people across ages. In TCRdb, the 5' RACE reads were re-called with MiXCR into one record per CDR3 protein. The sample contains about 640,000 distinct CDR3 sequences, under 70% of which appear only once. Input material: blood. All receptors derive from a man aged 55-75 years in good health. The CDR3 runs from the conserved cysteine through the conserved F or W. A D gene is named only where the DNA matches it firmly. Only part of the rows carry a size: once, few, many, or a class if the clone is expanded.

d_call j_call clone_size v_call cdr3_aa cdr3_nt
TRBD1 TRBJ1-1 once TRBV7-9 CASSIYRGSGTEAFF TGTGCCAGCAGCATCTACAGGGGCAGTGGCACTGAAGCTTTCTTT
TRBD2 TRBJ2-1 - TRBV9 CASGGEYEQFF TGTGCCTCCGGGGGGGAGTATGAGCAGTTCTTC
TRBD1 TRBJ2-5 - TRBV5-1 CASSLQGARQETQYF TGCGCCAGCAGCCTACAGGGGGCGCGGCAAGAGACCCAGTACTTC
- TRBJ2-6 - TRBV18 CASSPINSGANVLTF TGTGCCAGCTCACCTATAAACTCTGGGGCCAACGTCCTGACTTTC
- TRBJ2-7 - TRBV7-7 CASSLWSGPDYEQYF TGTGCCAGCAGCTTATGGTCGGGGCCAGACTACGAGCAGTACTTC
TRBD1 TRBJ1-2 - TRBV2 CASRGTGNSYGYTF TGTGCCAGCAGAGGGACAGGGAATTCCTATGGCTACACCTTC
TRBD1 TRBJ1-4 - TRBV6-6 CASRGQRYATNEELFF TGTGCCAGCAGGGGACAGAGATATGCAACTAATGAAGAACTGTTTTTT
- TRBJ2-1 - TRBV19 CAGSVIGARNEQFF TGTGCCGGTAGCGTGATTGGGGCCCGCAATGAGCAGTTCTTC
- TRBJ2-3 - TRBV5-4 CASSTEGITDTQYF TGTGCCAGCAGCACGGAAGGGATCACAGATACGCAGTATTTT
- TRBJ2-3 - TRBV20-1 CSARDQGITDTQYF TGCAGTGCTAGAGACCAGGGGATCACAGATACGCAGTATTTT
- TRBJ2-7 - TRBV28 CASSWGKSEQYF TGTGCCAGCAGTTGGGGGAAGAGCGAGCAGTACTTC
TRBD1 TRBJ1-4 - TRBV4-2 CASRYGTGDEKLFF TGTGCCAGCCGCTACGGGACAGGGGATGAAAAACTGTTTTTT
TRBD1 TRBJ2-1 - TRBV20-1 CSASDGTGRVNEQFF TGCAGTGCTAGTGACGGGACAGGGCGTGTCAATGAGCAGTTCTTC
TRBD1 TRBJ1-2 once TRBV29-1 CSADRERSGYGYTF TGCAGCGCCGACAGGGAGCGATCGGGCTATGGCTACACCTTC
TRBD2 TRBJ2-3 - TRBV10-1 CASSGAGNVDTQYF TGCGCCAGCAGTGGAGCGGGGAATGTAGATACGCAGTATTTT
- TRBJ2-3 - TRBV24-1 CATSERDHGADTQYF TGTGCCACCAGTGAGAGGGACCACGGCGCAGATACGCAGTATTTT
- TRBJ2-6 - TRBV7-9 CASSLSPRNSGANVLTF TGTGCCAGCAGCTTAAGTCCCAGGAACTCTGGGGCCAATGTCCTGACTTTC
- TRBJ1-4 few TRBV4-1 CASSQDPREAEKLFF TGCGCCAGCAGCCAAGACCCGCGGGAGGCTGAAAAACTGTTTTTT
- TRBJ2-6 - TRBV5-6 CASSLAGASGANVLTF TGTGCCAGCAGCTTGGCCGGGGCGTCTGGGGCCAACGTCCTGACTTTC
- TRBJ2-5 - TRBV7-2 CASSTGLPPQETQYF TGTGCCAGCAGCACCGGACTACCTCCCCAAGAGACCCAGTACTTC
TRBD1 TRBJ2-5 few TRBV10-3 CAIAQGPETQYF TGTGCCATCGCACAGGGGCCAGAGACCCAGTACTTC
TRBD1 TRBJ1-2 - TRBV6-5 CASSRRTGADNYGYTF TGTGCCAGCAGTCGCCGGACAGGGGCGGATAACTATGGCTACACCTTC
- TRBJ1-1 - TRBV6-5 CASSYSIEGDTEAFF TGTGCCAGCAGTTACTCGATTGAAGGGGACACTGAAGCTTTCTTT
- TRBJ2-3 - TRBV13 CASRRDGDTQYF TGTGCCAGCCGTCGGGACGGAGATACGCAGTATTTT
TRBD2 TRBJ2-5 - TRBV7-2 CASSPGLAPETQYF TGTGCCAGCTCACCAGGACTAGCACCAGAGACCCAGTACTTC
- TRBJ1-5 - TRBV7-2 CASRGGGNQPQHF TGTGCCAGCAGAGGGGGAGGGAATCAGCCCCAGCATTTT
- TRBJ1-5 - TRBV4-1 CASSQVGRDDQPQHF TGCGCCAGCAGCCAAGTCGGCAGGGACGATCAGCCCCAGCATTTT
TRBD1 TRBJ2-3 - TRBV29-1 CSVESTTGTGAQDTQYF TGCAGCGTTGAAAGTACCACCGGGACAGGGGCCCAAGATACGCAGTATTTT
- TRBJ1-1 few TRBV29-1 CSVLGRTGTEAFF TGCAGCGTCCTCGGAAGGACGGGGACTGAAGCTTTCTTT
TRBD1 TRBJ2-5 - TRBV4-2 CASSQDGTEQETQYF TGTGCCAGCAGCCAAGACGGGACAGAACAAGAGACCCAGTACTTC
TRBD2 TRBJ2-3 - TRBV5-1 CASSGGVEDTQYF TGCGCCAGCAGCGGGGGGGTTGAAGATACGCAGTATTTT
- TRBJ2-3 few TRBV5-1 CASSSWGTDTQYF TGCGCCTCCTCTAGCTGGGGCACAGATACGCAGTATTTT
- TRBJ2-1 few TRBV12-3/TRBV12-4 CASSVALGPLLFF TGTGCCAGCAGTGTAGCTCTGGGCCCCCTTCTGTTCTTC
- TRBJ2-1 few TRBV6-4 CASSDLNNEQFF TGTGCCAGCAGTGACCTAAACAATGAGCAGTTCTTC
- TRBJ1-1 - TRBV20-1 CSADEGALNTEAFF TGCAGTGCCGATGAAGGGGCACTGAACACTGAAGCTTTCTTT
- TRBJ2-5 - TRBV3-1 CASSQDLLVSATQYF TGTGCCAGCAGCCAAGATCTACTAGTCTCTGCGACCCAGTACTTC
- TRBJ2-6 - TRBV6-5 CASSYEGRGRVLTF TGTGCCAGCAGTTACGAGGGCAGGGGCCGCGTCCTGACTTTC